These 10 T cell receptor beta chains were sequenced from one sample in a study of blood T cell repertoires in COVID-19. Method: immunoSEQ multiplex PCR; TCRdb's copy keeps in-frame clones and lacks some. The sample holds over 200,000 clones, approximately 91% seen once. The sample comprised peripheral blood. The source is a man in his sixties who had recovered from COVID-19.

The chain combines TRBV11-1 with TRBJ1-1, with a tentative D call TRBD1 (5 bases). Trimming took 1 base from V and 1 from J, leaving 7 bases between them. This CDR3 spans 14 amino acids. CDR1 is SGHAT, CDR2 FQDESV, per germline (reference sequence). This CDR3 is CASSLGQTNTEAFF. The CDR3 nucleotides read TGTGCCAGCAGCTTAGGACAGACGAACACTGAAGCTTTCTTT.

The chain employs TRBV3-1 (or the pseudogene TRBV3-2) and TRBJ2-7; 9 bases map to TRBD1. The CDR3 sequence is 16 residues long. Germline CDR1 LGHDT, CDR2 YNNKEL (reference sequence). V lost 5 bases, J lost 5 bases, and 13 bases stayed unmatched. Here the CDR3 reads CASSAPPGQGTHEQYF. In DNA, the CDR3 is TGTGCCAGCAGCGCACCCCCGGGACAGGGAACCCACGAGCAGTACTTC.

In its sample, this clone was seen once. The chain combines TRBV11-2 with TRBJ2-7; D may be TRBD2 (5 bases). Deletions cut 4 bases from V and 2 bases from J, with 12 bases between. There are 14 residues in the CDR3. From germline, CDR1 is SGHAT and CDR2 FQNNGV. The CDR3 DNA reads TGTGCCAGCAGCTCCTGGGGAGCCCCCTACGAGCAGTACTTC. Its protein product is CASSSWGAPYEQYF. Full variable domain (rest looked up from reference TRBV11-2 and TRBJ2-7): EAGVAQSPRYKIIEKRQSVAFWCNPISGHATLYWYQQILGQGPKLLIQFQNNGVVDDSQLPKDRFSAERLKGVDSTLKIQPAKLEDSAVYLCASSSWGAPYEQYFGPGTRLTVT.

The chain recombines TRBV6-6 with TRBJ2-1, with D perhaps TRBD2 (6 bases). Trimming left V 5 bases short and J 8 bases short, with 22 bases between. This CDR3 has 16 amino acids. The germline V gene encodes CDR1 MNHNY and CDR2 SVGAGI (reference sequence). CDR3 protein: CASSPPRAGLGHEQFF. The CDR3 coding sequence is TGTGCCAGCAGTCCCCCCCGGGCGGGGCTCGGTCATGAGCAGTTCTTC.

The chain carries TRBV19 and TRBJ2-1; TRBD2 is a possible D gene (6 bases). Germline CDR1 and CDR2: LNHDA and SQIVND (reference sequence). This CDR3 region has 16 residues. V lost 7 bases, J lost 0 bases, and 16 bases lay in between. The CDR3 spells CASKVGRESSYNEQFF. The CDR3 coding sequence is TGTGCCAGTAAGGTGGGACGGGAGAGCTCCTACAATGAGCAGTTCTTC.

The chain couples TRBV28 to TRBJ1-2; TRBD1 agrees at 11 bases. Germline V gives CDR1 MDHEN, CDR2 SYDVKM. J gave up 5 bases and V 9 bases, and 8 bases lay outside the gene matches. The CDR3 extends over 14 amino acids. This CDR3 reads CASHGTGGSYGYTF. The CDR3 nucleotides are TGTGCCAGTCATGGGACAGGGGGGTCTTATGGCTACACCTTC.

The chain recombines TRBV19 with TRBJ2-1, with D perhaps matching TRBD2 (5 bases). The germline V and J ends were trimmed by 1 base and 6 bases, with 10 bases remaining between them. The CDR3 is made up of 14 amino acids. CDR1 and CDR2 from the germline V gene are LNHDA and SQIVND (reference sequence). As DNA, the CDR3 is TGTGCCAGTAGTATAGCCCTAGGAGGCAATGAGCAGTTCTTC. Translating gives CASSIALGGNEQFF.

V gene TRBV5-3 combines with J gene TRBJ1-6, with unresolved D. TRBV5-3 is reported as an ORF; its role is uncertain. V shed 0 bases and J shed 9 bases, with 25 bases lying between them. The length of the CDR3 is 19 residues. CDR3 DNA sequence: TGTGCCAGAAGCTTGGCTAATAAAACGCAGCGGGCCCGGGTTTCACCCCTCCACTTT. Its translation: CARSLANKTQRARVSPLHF.

The chain joins TRBV20-1 to TRBJ2-7, with 9 positions matching TRBD1. V shed 3 bases, J shed 5 bases, and the junction held 2 bases outside the gene matches. Germline V gene sequence: CDR1 DFQATT, CDR2 SNEGSKA (reference sequence). The CDR3 contains 12 residues. In DNA form, the CDR3 reads TGCAGTGCTAGTGGGACAGGGCACGAGCAGTACTTC. Translation gives CSASGTGHEQYF.

The CDR3 region has the DNA TGTGCCAGCAGTCAACAGGGATGGGATTCACCCCTCCACTTT. This encodes CASSQQGWDSPLHF. The chain employs TRBV6-6 and TRBJ1-6; perhaps TRBD1 as D (6 bases). CDR1 and CDR2 from the germline V gene are MNHNY and SVGAGI (reference sequence). V dropped 5 bases and J dropped 8 bases, with 13 bases sitting between them. This CDR3 region has 14 residues.